Each of the 11 T cell receptor beta chains below was sequenced from the same sample in a study of cytomegalovirus exposure and HLA in healthy donors. The study ran its PCR with 60 Vbeta and 13 Jbeta primers. Assay: immunoSEQ multiplex PCR; the TCRdb copy retains only in-frame clones and omits some. The table lists about 170,000 clones, around four fifths of them singletons, with approximately 2.1% in the top ten. Material: PBMCs. The receptor source for this set is a woman between 18 and 30 years old in good health and CMV-seronegative.

The genes are TRBV5-1 and TRBJ2-1; possibly TRBD2 for D (7 bases). CDR1 and CDR2 from the germline V gene are SGHRS and YFSETQ. The CDR3 is 15 amino acids. Trimming removed 2 bases at V and 9 bases at J, with 18 bases between. The CDR3: CASSLKWGGRVEQFF. In DNA, the CDR3 is TGCGCCAGCAGCTTAAAGTGGGGGGGCCGGGTTGAGCAGTTCTTC.

This clone was picked up a small number of times. The chain combines TRBV7-2 with TRBJ2-1; 7 bases line up with TRBD2. Germline values: CDR1 SGHTA, CDR2 FQGNSA. CDR3 length equals 13 residues. J lost 6 bases, V lost 5 bases, and 4 bases had no gene match. The DNA of the CDR3 is TGTGCCAGCAGCGACAGACTAGCCAATGAGCAGTTCTTC. Its protein is CASSDRLANEQFF.

The rearrangement uses TRBV6-4 and TRBJ1-1, with D unclear. V lost 8 bases to trimming and J lost 0 bases, with 4 bases between them. CDR1 MRHNA and CDR2 SNTAGT come from the germline V gene. The CDR3 sequence is 11 residues long. The CDR3: CASRVNTEAFF. In nucleotides, the CDR3 is TGTGCCAGCCGGGTGAACACTGAAGCTTTCTTT.

This clone occurred once. This chain connects TRBV5-1 to TRBJ2-3, with D unclear. Looked up from germline, CDR1 is SGHRS and CDR2 is YFSETQ. The CDR3 is made up of 15 amino acids. Trimming took 0 bases from V and 2 from J, leaving 10 bases between them. The CDR3 region is CASSLASPTTDTQYF. The DNA for the CDR3 is TGCGCCAGCAGCTTGGCTAGTCCTACCACAGATACGCAGTATTTT. The whole variable domain, filled in from reference TRBV5-1 and TRBJ2-3, reads KAGVTQTPRYLIKTRGQQVTLSCSPISGHRSVSWYQQTPGQGLQFLFEYFSETQRNKGNFPGRFSGRQFSNSRSEMNVSTLELGDSALYLCASSLASPTTDTQYFGPGTRLTVL.

The chain uses TRBV2 and TRBJ1-5, with 8 bases identical to TRBD1. Germline lookup yields CDR1 SNHLY and CDR2 FYNNEI. The CDR3 spans 16 residues. J gave up 2 bases and V 5 bases, and 8 bases lay outside the gene matches. CDR3 sequence: CASSIGQGGGNQPQHF. For the CDR3, the DNA is TGTGCCAGCAGTATTGGACAGGGCGGGGGCAATCAGCCCCAGCATTTT.

V is TRBV7-8 and J is TRBJ1-5, with D unclear. The ends were cut back, 7 bases at V and 7 bases at J, with 11 bases in the middle. The CDR3 has 12 residues. The germline gives CDR1 SGHVS, CDR2 FQNEAQ. CDR3: CASNQVGQPQHF. The CDR3 DNA reads as TGTGCCAGCAACCAGGTCGGACAGCCCCAGCATTTT.

This chain connects TRBV15 to TRBJ2-4; possible D gene TRBD2, 6 bases. The CDR3 has 17 residues. Germline V CDR1 and CDR2: LNHNV, YYDKDF (reference sequence). The germline V and J ends were trimmed by 4 bases and 1 base, with 17 bases remaining between them. CDR3 in amino acids: CATSTTGGSGAKNIQYF. The CDR3 DNA reads as TGTGCCACCAGCACAACAGGAGGGAGTGGGGCCAAAAACATTCAGTACTTC.

V usage is TRBV5-4 and J usage is TRBJ2-1, with D perhaps matching TRBD2 (7 bases). This CDR3 comprises 15 residues. The germline V and J ends were trimmed by 6 bases and 5 bases, with 18 bases remaining between them. CDR1 is SGHNT and CDR2 is YYREEE in the germline V gene (reference sequence). This CDR3 reads CASIKRAGAHNEQFF. The CDR3 nucleotides are TGTGCCAGCATAAAAAGGGCGGGGGCTCACAATGAGCAGTTCTTC.

The chain links TRBV19 to TRBJ1-1, with D perhaps matching TRBD1 (5 bases). Trimming removed 7 bases from V and 6 bases from J, with 18 bases in between. Germline V gives CDR1 LNHDA, CDR2 SQIVND (reference sequence). The CDR3 contains 14 residues. CDR3 sequence reads: CASTVQGPTSEAFF. The CDR3, as DNA: TGTGCCAGTACCGTCCAGGGTCCCACGTCTGAAGCTTTCTTT.

The rearrangement uses TRBV27 and TRBJ2-7; 7 positions agree with TRBD1. V lost 8 bases and J lost 0; bases outside the gene matches: 10. This CDR3 region has 15 residues. Germline CDR1 reads MNHEY; CDR2 reads SMNVEV (reference sequence). The CDR3 nucleotides are TGTGCCAGCTCTTCTATGGGACAGAGCTCCTACGAGCAGTACTTC. This sequence encodes CASSSMGQSSYEQYF.

This clone has just one count. V is TRBV27 and J is TRBJ1-5; 9 positions agree with TRBD1. V dropped 3 bases and J dropped 7; count of bases not matched to a gene: 7. This CDR3 has 15 residues. In germline, CDR1 is MNHEY, CDR2 SMNVEV (reference sequence). The CDR3 DNA reads TGTGCCAGCAGTTTCTCGGGACAGGGTGGCCAGCCCCAGCATTTT. Protein: CASSFSGQGGQPQHF.